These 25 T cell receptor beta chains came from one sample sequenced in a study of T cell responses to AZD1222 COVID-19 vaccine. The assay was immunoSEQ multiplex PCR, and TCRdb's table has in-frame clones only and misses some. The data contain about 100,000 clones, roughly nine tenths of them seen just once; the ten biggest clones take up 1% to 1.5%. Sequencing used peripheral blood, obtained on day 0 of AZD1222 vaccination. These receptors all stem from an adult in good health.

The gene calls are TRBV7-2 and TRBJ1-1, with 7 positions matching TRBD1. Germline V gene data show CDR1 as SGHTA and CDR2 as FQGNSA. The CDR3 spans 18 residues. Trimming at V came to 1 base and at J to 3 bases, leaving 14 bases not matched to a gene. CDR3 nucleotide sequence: TGTGCCAGCAGCTTAGAACGGAGACAGGGCGATGCGGACACTGAAGCTTTCTTT. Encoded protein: CASSLERRQGDADTEAFF.

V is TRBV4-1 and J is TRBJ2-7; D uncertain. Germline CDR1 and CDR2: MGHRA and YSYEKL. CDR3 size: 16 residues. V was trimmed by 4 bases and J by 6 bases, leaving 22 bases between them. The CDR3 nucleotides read TGCGCCAGCAGCCTGGGTCTGGCGGCCGAATCGGGCGAGCAGTACTTC. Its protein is CASSLGLAAESGEQYF.

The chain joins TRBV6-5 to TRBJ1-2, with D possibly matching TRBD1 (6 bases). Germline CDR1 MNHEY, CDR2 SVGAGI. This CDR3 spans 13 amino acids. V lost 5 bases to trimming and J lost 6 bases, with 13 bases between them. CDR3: CASSRGGFNGYTF. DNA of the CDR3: TGTGCCAGCAGTCGAGGGGGATTCAATGGCTACACCTTC.

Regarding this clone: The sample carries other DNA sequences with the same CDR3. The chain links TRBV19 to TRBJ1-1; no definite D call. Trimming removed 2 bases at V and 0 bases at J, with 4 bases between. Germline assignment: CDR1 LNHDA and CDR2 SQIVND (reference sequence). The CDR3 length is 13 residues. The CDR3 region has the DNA TGTGCCAGTAGTATATCAGTGAACACTGAAGCTTTCTTT. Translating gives CASSISVNTEAFF.

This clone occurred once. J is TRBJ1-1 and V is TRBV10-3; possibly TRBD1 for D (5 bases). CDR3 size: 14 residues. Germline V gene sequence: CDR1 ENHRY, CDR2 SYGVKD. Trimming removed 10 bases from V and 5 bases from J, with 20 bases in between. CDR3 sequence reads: CASIRDSDRTEAFF. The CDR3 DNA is TGTGCCAGTATCCGGGACTCCGACCGGACTGAAGCTTTCTTT.

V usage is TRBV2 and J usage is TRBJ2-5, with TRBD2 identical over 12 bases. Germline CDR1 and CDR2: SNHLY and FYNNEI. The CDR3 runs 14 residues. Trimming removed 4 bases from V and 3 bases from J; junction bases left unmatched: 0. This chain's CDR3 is CASSASGGEETQYF. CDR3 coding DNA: TGTGCCAGCAGTGCTAGCGGGGGGGAAGAGACCCAGTACTTC. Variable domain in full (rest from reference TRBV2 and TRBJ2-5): EPEVTQTPSHQVTQMGQEVILRCVPISNHLYFYWYRQILGQKVEFLVSFYNNEISEKSEIFDDQFSVERPDGSNFTLKIRSTKLEDSAMYFCASSASGGEETQYFGPGTRLLVL.

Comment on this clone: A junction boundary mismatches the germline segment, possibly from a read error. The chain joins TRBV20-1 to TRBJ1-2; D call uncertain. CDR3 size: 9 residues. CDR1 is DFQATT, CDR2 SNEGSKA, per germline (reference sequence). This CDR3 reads CSAPPGYTF. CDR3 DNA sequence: TGCAGTGCCCCCCCGGGCTATACCTTC.

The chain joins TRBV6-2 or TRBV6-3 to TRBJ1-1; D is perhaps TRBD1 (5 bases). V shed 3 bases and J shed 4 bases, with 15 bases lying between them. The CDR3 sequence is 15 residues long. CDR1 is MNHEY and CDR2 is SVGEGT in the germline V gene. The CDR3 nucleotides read TGTGCCAGCAGTTATAACTTGGGGGAAAGCACTGAAGCTTTCTTT. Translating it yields CASSYNLGESTEAFF.

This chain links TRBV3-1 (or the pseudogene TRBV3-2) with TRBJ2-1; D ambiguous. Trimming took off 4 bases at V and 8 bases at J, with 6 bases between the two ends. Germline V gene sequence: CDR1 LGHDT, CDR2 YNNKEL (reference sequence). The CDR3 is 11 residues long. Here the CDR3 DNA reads TGTGCCAGCAGCCTTAGGGATGAGCAGTTCTTC. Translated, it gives CASSLRDEQFF.

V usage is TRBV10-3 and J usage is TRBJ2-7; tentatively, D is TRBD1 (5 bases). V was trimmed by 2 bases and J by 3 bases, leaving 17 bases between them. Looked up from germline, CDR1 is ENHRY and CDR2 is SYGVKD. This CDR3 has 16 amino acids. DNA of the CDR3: TGTGCCATCAGTGAGCCGAGGCAGGGTACCCTCTACGAGCAGTACTTC. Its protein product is CAISEPRQGTLYEQYF.

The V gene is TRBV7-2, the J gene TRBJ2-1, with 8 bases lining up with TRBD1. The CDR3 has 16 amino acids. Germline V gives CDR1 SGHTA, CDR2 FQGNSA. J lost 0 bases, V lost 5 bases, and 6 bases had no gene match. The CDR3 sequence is CASSRQTGVSYNEQFF. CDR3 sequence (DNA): TGTGCCAGCAGCAGACAGACAGGGGTCTCCTACAATGAGCAGTTCTTC. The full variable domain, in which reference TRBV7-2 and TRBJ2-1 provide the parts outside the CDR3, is GAGVSQSPSNKVTEKGKDVELRCDPISGHTALYWYRQSLGQGLEFLIYFQGNSAPDKSGLPSDRFSAERTGGSVSTLTIQRTQQEDSAVYLCASSRQTGVSYNEQFFGPGTRLTVL.

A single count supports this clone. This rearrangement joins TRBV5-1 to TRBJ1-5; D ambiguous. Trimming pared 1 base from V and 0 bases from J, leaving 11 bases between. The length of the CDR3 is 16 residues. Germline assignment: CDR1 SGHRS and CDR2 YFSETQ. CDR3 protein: CASSLMSISSNQPQHF. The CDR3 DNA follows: TGCGCCAGCAGCTTGATGTCCATATCTAGCAATCAGCCCCAGCATTTT.

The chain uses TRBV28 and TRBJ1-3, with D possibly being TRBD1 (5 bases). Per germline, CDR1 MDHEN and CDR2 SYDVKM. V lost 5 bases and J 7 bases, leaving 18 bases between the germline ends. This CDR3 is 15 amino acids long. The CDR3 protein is CASSTPQGNHNTIYF. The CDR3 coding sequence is TGTGCCAGCAGTACCCCTCAGGGAAATCACAACACCATATATTTT. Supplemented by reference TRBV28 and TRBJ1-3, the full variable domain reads DVKVTQSSRYLVKRTGEKVFLECVQDMDHENMFWYRQDPGLGLRLIYFSYDVKMKEKGDIPEGYSVSREKKERFSLILESASTNQTSMYLCASSTPQGNHNTIYFGEGSWLTVV.

This chain's CDR3 is CASTRGDRGPGANVLTF. Here the CDR3 DNA reads TGTGCCAGCACCCGTGGGGACAGGGGGCCCGGGGCCAACGTCCTGACTTTC. The V call is TRBV4-2, the J call TRBJ2-6; 12 nucleotides line up with TRBD1. V trimming: 7 bases; J trimming: 4 bases; junction bases outside the gene matches: 8. This CDR3 contains 17 residues. The germline CDR1 and CDR2 sequences are LGHNA and YNFKEQ.

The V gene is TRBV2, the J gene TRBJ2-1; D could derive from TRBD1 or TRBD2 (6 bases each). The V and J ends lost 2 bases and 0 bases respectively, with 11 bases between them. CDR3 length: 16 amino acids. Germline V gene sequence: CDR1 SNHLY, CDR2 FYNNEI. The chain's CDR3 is CASSETGARSYNEQFF. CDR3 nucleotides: TGTGCCAGCAGTGAAACGGGGGCCCGCTCCTACAATGAGCAGTTCTTC. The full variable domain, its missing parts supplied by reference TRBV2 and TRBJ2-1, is EPEVTQTPSHQVTQMGQEVILRCVPISNHLYFYWYRQILGQKVEFLVSFYNNEISEKSEIFDDQFSVERPDGSNFTLKIRSTKLEDSAMYFCASSETGARSYNEQFFGPGTRLTVL.

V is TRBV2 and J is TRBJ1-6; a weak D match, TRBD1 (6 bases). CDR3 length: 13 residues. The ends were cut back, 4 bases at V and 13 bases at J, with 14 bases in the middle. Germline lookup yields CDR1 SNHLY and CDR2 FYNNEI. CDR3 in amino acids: CASSAGTLSPLHF. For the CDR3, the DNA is TGTGCCAGCAGTGCAGGGACACTATCGCCCCTCCACTTT.

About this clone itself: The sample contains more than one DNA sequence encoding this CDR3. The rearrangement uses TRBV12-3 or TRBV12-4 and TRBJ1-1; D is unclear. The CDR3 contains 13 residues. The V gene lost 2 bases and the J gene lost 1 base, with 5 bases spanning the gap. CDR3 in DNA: TGTGCCAGCAGTTTAACAGCGAACACTGAAGCTTTCTTT. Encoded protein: CASSLTANTEAFF.

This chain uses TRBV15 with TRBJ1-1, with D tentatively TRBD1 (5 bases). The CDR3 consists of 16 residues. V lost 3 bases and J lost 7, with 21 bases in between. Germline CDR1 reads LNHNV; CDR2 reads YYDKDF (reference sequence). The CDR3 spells CATSSLGGTPPIEAFF. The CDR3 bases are TGTGCCACCAGCAGTTTGGGGGGGACGCCCCCCATTGAAGCTTTCTTT.

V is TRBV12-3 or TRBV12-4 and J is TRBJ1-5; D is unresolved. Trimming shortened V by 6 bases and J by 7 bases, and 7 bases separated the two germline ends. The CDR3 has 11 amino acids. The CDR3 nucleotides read TGTGCCAGCAGCCTAGGACAGCCCCAGCATTTT. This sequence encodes CASSLGQPQHF.

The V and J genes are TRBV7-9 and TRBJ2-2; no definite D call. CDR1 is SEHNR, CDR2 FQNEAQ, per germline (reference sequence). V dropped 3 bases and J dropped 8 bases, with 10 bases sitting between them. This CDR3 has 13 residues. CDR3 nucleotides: TGTGCCAGCAGCTTTGTCAAGGGAGGGGAGCTGTTTTTT. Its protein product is CASSFVKGGELFF.

CDR3 nucleotides: TGTGCCAGCAGCCAAGACTGGGGCGGGGGGAAATACGAGCAGTACTTC. Encoded protein: CASSQDWGGGKYEQYF. This chain links TRBV4-2 with TRBJ2-7, with TRBD2 matching over 8 bases. CDR3 size: 16 residues. Germline V gives CDR1 LGHNA, CDR2 YNFKEQ. The J segment lost 4 bases and the V segment lost 0 bases, leaving 8 bases of the junction unmatched.

CDR3: CASSTSSSPLHF. CDR3 in DNA: TGTGCCAGTAGTACGAGTAGTTCACCCCTCCACTTT. The chain combines TRBV19 with TRBJ1-6; no firm D call. The germline V gene encodes CDR1 LNHDA and CDR2 SQIVND (reference sequence). This CDR3 contains 12 residues. Deletions cut 4 bases from V and 9 bases from J, with 7 bases between.

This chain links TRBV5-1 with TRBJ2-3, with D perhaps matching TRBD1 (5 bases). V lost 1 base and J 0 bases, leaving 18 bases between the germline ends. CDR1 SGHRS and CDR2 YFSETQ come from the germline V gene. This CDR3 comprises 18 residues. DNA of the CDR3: TGCGCCAGCAGCTTGCTAGGGGCGACACGCCCTAGCACAGATACGCAGTATTTT. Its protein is CASSLLGATRPSTDTQYF.

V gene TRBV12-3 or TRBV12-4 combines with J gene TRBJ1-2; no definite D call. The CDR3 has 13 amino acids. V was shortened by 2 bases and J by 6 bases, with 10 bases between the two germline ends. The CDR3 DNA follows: TGTGCCAGCAGTTTATATAAAACCAATGGCTACACCTTC. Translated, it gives CASSLYKTNGYTF.

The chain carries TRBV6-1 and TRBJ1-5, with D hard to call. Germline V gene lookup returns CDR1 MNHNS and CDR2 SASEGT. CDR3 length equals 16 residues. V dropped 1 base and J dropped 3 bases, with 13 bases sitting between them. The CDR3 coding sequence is TGTGCCAGCAGTGAAGAATGGGCAGGAATCAATCAGCCCCAGCATTTT. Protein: CASSEEWAGINQPQHF.